Each of the 31 T cell receptor beta chains below was sequenced from the same sample in a study of T cell changes during pregnancy in multiple sclerosis. Sequencing was performed with immunoSEQ multiplex PCR; in TCRdb, only in-frame clones are kept and a portion is missing. Here the sample spans roughly 99,000 clones, approximately 90% being singletons. This material consisted of peripheral blood, taken after pregnancy. These receptors all come from a female donor in good health, enrolled as a control in a pregnancy study.

The chain carries TRBV10-3 and TRBJ2-1, with TRBD2 matching 11 bases. There are 14 residues in the CDR3. J lost 7 bases, V lost 4 bases, and 3 bases had no gene match. Germline V gene lookup returns CDR1 ENHRY and CDR2 SYGVKD. CDR3: CAISGGTSGNEQFF. CDR3 sequence (DNA): TGTGCCATCAGTGGCGGGACTAGCGGTAATGAGCAGTTCTTC.

Regarding this clone: The junction and the germline gene differ at one end; a read error may be behind it. The V call is TRBV6-6, the J call TRBJ2-1, with D perhaps matching TRBD1 (6 bases). CDR3 size: 15 residues. Per germline, CDR1 MNHNY and CDR2 SVGAGI (reference sequence). This CDR3 reads CASILGASSHNEQFF. The CDR3 bases are TGTGCCAGCATCCTGGGGGCATCCTCCCACAATGAGCAGTTCTTC.

CDR3 DNA sequence: TGCGCCAGCAGCTTGCTGACAACCCAGGGAGCTTTCTTT. Translating it yields CASSLLTTQGAFF. The chain combines TRBV5-1 with TRBJ1-1; tentatively, D is TRBD1 (5 bases). Germline loops: CDR1 SGHRS, CDR2 YFSETQ. The CDR3 has 13 residues. V dropped 1 base and J dropped 10 bases, with 14 bases sitting between them.

The chain employs TRBV11-2 and TRBJ1-6; D is undetermined. The germline CDR1 and CDR2 sequences are SGHAT and FQNNGV. This CDR3 has 16 amino acids. V was shortened by 0 bases and J by 7 bases, with 13 bases between the two germline ends. The CDR3 DNA is TGTGCCAGCAGCTTAGATCGACTCCGATTCAATTCACCCCTCCACTTT. It is translated as CASSLDRLRFNSPLHF.

This chain links TRBV27 with TRBJ2-7; possible D gene TRBD2, 6 bases. Trimming removed 8 bases from V and 6 bases from J, with 20 bases in between. The CDR3 has 14 amino acids. Looked up from germline, CDR1 is MNHEY and CDR2 is SMNVEV (reference sequence). The chain's CDR3 is CASSDGPGAVEQYF. The CDR3 region has the DNA TGTGCCAGCTCGGACGGCCCGGGAGCGGTCGAGCAGTACTTC.

The J gene is TRBJ1-1, the V gene TRBV27, with unresolved D. CDR3 length: 14 amino acids. Germline V gene data show CDR1 as MNHEY and CDR2 as SMNVEV (reference sequence). Between the trimmed V and J ends, which lost 1 base and 1 base, there was a span of 7 bases. CDR3: CASSLFWRNTEAFF. In DNA form, the CDR3 reads TGTGCCAGCAGTTTATTTTGGAGGAACACTGAAGCTTTCTTT.

In this sample, this clone turned up once. The genes are TRBV9 and TRBJ2-3, with 11 bases identical to TRBD2. With V trimmed by 8 bases and J by 4 bases, 3 bases remained unmatched. CDR1 is SGDLS and CDR2 is YYNGEE in the germline V gene. The CDR3 loop spans 13 amino acids. The CDR3 is CASTSGSADTQYF. In nucleotides, the CDR3 is TGTGCCAGTACTAGCGGGAGTGCAGATACGCAGTATTTT.

The chain carries TRBV27 and TRBJ2-1; 7 nucleotides align to TRBD2. Trimming cost V 5 bases and J 12 bases; bases outside gene matches: 22. Germline loops: CDR1 MNHEY, CDR2 SMNVEV (reference sequence). The CDR3 loop spans 17 amino acids. The CDR3 loop is CASSPRWGGGTRRRQFF. The CDR3 region has the DNA TGTGCCAGCAGTCCCCGTTGGGGGGGAGGGACTCGACGACGGCAGTTCTTC.

The V gene is TRBV9, the J gene TRBJ2-3; TRBD2 matches at 13 bases. With 4 bases clipped from V and 0 bases from J, the junction kept 11 bases outside the gene matches. The CDR3 sequence is 19 residues long. Germline V gene lookup returns CDR1 SGDLS and CDR2 YYNGEE. DNA of the CDR3: TGTGCCAGCAGCCCCGAAGGGGGACTAGCGGGGACCAGCACAGATACGCAGTATTTT. It is translated as CASSPEGGLAGTSTDTQYF.

This sequence joins TRBV28 and TRBJ2-1; 10 positions match TRBD2. CDR3 size: 18 residues. Germline CDR1 is MDHEN and CDR2 is SYDVKM. The V segment lost 2 bases and the J segment 5 bases; nucleotides outside the gene matches: 12. The DNA for the CDR3 is TGTGCCAGCAGTTTAGAGTCGCAGGGTAGCGGGGGGCACAATGAGCAGTTCTTC. Translated, it gives CASSLESQGSGGHNEQFF.

The rearrangement links TRBV11-2 to TRBJ2-2; 8 positions match TRBD2. This CDR3 comprises 17 residues. V shed 5 bases and J 5 bases; nucleotides not matched to a gene: 13. CDR1 SGHAT and CDR2 FQNNGV come from the germline V gene. Here the CDR3 reads CASSALPSSGWTGELFF. In DNA, the CDR3 is TGTGCCAGCAGCGCCCTACCTTCTAGCGGGTGGACCGGGGAGCTGTTTTTT.

The chain recombines TRBV5-4 with TRBJ2-7, with TRBD1 matching over 10 bases. The V gene's germline CDR1 is SGHNT and CDR2 YYREEE (reference sequence). V shed 3 bases and J 5 bases; nucleotides not matched to a gene: 8. This CDR3 has 15 residues. CDR3 residues: CASSSKTGGSHEQYF. The CDR3 DNA sequence: TGTGCCAGCAGCTCCAAGACAGGGGGCTCGCACGAGCAGTACTTC.

The CDR3: CASSHQAGTSTNEKLFF. CDR3 DNA sequence: TGTGCCAGCAGCCACCAGGCCGGGACATCCACTAATGAAAAACTGTTTTTT. The chain couples TRBV7-8 to TRBJ1-4, with a tentative D call TRBD1 (6 bases). The germline CDR1 and CDR2 sequences are SGHVS and FQNEAQ. This CDR3 contains 17 residues. V lost 5 bases and J lost 2, with 18 bases in between.

The chain couples TRBV28 to TRBJ1-2; D is uncertain. The V end lost 3 bases, the J end lost 1 base, and 3 bases lay between the germline ends. Germline values: CDR1 MDHEN, CDR2 SYDVKM. CDR3 length: 12 amino acids. Here the CDR3 reads CASSFHNYGYTF. The DNA for the CDR3 is TGTGCCAGCAGTTTTCATAACTATGGCTACACCTTC.

This clone appeared once. V is TRBV27 and J is TRBJ2-3; 7 bases align to TRBD1. Per germline, CDR1 MNHEY and CDR2 SMNVEV (reference sequence). Trimming cost V 2 bases and J 0 bases; bases outside gene matches: 11. The CDR3 is 18 residues long. CDR3 in amino acids: CASSLRGQGLESTDTQYF. For the CDR3, the DNA is TGTGCCAGCAGTTTAAGGGGGCAAGGACTCGAGAGCACAGATACGCAGTATTTT.

The chain recombines TRBV6-6 with TRBJ2-5; no firm D call. This CDR3 has 14 amino acids. CDR1 is MNHNY and CDR2 is SVGAGI in the germline V gene (reference sequence). V was cut by 0 bases and J by 6 bases, with 11 bases left in between. The DNA for the CDR3 is TGTGCCAGCAGTTACTCGAGAGCGCGACAGACCCAGTACTTC. The encoded protein is CASSYSRARQTQYF.

The chain uses TRBV5-1 and TRBJ2-3; 7 bases fit TRBD2. V shed 1 base and J 4 bases; nucleotides not matched to a gene: 6. CDR3 length: 15 residues. Germline-derived CDR1 and CDR2 are SGHRS and YFSETQ. As DNA, the CDR3 is TGCGCCAGCAGCTTGTTGCGGGAGTCAGCAGATACGCAGTATTTT. It specifies CASSLLRESADTQYF.

The chain has TRBV10-3 and TRBJ2-5; possibly TRBD2 for D (6 bases). Germline CDR1 ENHRY, CDR2 SYGVKD. This CDR3 is 17 amino acids long. With 0 bases removed from V and 4 bases from J, the gap between germline ends came to 18 bases. DNA of the CDR3: TGTGCCATCAGTGAGTCGGCCCTAGTGGGAGGACGAGAGACCCAGTACTTC. Translating it yields CAISESALVGGRETQYF.

V and J are TRBV9 and TRBJ2-7; 10 nucleotides match TRBD2. The CDR3 length is 14 residues. Unmatched junction bases numbered 6, after V lost 2 bases and J lost 7 bases. Germline assignment: CDR1 SGDLS and CDR2 YYNGEE. CDR3 in DNA: TGTGCCAGCAGCGTCCTAGCGGGGGCCGGGGAGCAGTACTTC. This translates into CASSVLAGAGEQYF.

J is TRBJ2-2 and V is TRBV28; perhaps TRBD2 as D (6 bases). V lost 8 bases, J lost 6 bases, and 25 bases lay in between. The CDR3 has 17 amino acids. Germline V gives CDR1 MDHEN, CDR2 SYDVKM. This chain's CDR3 is CASGVPGLPGESGELFF. The CDR3 DNA is TGTGCCAGCGGAGTACCAGGGCTGCCGGGAGAGTCCGGGGAGCTGTTTTTT. Full variable domain (outside the CDR3, taken from reference TRBV28 and TRBJ2-2): DVKVTQSSRYLVKRTGEKVFLECVQDMDHENMFWYRQDPGLGLRLIYFSYDVKMKEKGDIPEGYSVSREKKERFSLILESASTNQTSMYLCASGVPGLPGESGELFFGEGSRLTVL.

The V gene is TRBV2, the J gene TRBJ1-4; tentatively, D is TRBD1 (5 bases). The germline V gene encodes CDR1 SNHLY and CDR2 FYNNEI. The CDR3 extends over 12 amino acids. Trimming took off 11 bases at V and 5 bases at J, with 12 bases between the two ends. The CDR3 DNA follows: TGTGCCGGACATTTAGGGAATGAAAAACTGTTTTTT. It translates to CAGHLGNEKLFF.

The chain joins TRBV29-1 to TRBJ2-7; 7 bases align to TRBD1. The trim removed 4 bases at V and 0 bases at J, leaving 3 bases unmatched. Germline CDR1 SQVTM, CDR2 ANQGSEA. The length of the CDR3 is 13 residues. The CDR3 region is CSVVQGNSYEQYF. CDR3 in DNA: TGCAGCGTTGTACAGGGGAACTCCTACGAGCAGTACTTC.

The chain is built from TRBV4-2 and TRBJ2-7; tentatively, D is TRBD1 (7 bases). Between the trimmed V and J ends, which lost 0 bases and 1 base, there was a span of 13 bases. The length of the CDR3 is 16 residues. The germline CDR1 and CDR2 sequences are LGHNA and YNFKEQ. In DNA, the CDR3 is TGTGCCAGCAGCCAAGATCCGGCAGGGGGGTCCTACGAGCAGTACTTC. Translation: CASSQDPAGGSYEQYF.

The chain uses TRBV28 and TRBJ1-5; 10 bases fit TRBD1. The germline V gene encodes CDR1 MDHEN and CDR2 SYDVKM. The CDR3 loop spans 14 amino acids. J lost 4 bases, V lost 6 bases, and 3 bases had no gene match. This CDR3 reads CASSPGQGNQPQHF. In DNA, the CDR3 is TGTGCCAGCAGCCCGGGACAGGGGAATCAGCCCCAGCATTTT. Full variable domain (outside the CDR3, taken from reference TRBV28 and TRBJ1-5): DVKVTQSSRYLVKRTGEKVFLECVQDMDHENMFWYRQDPGLGLRLIYFSYDVKMKEKGDIPEGYSVSREKKERFSLILESASTNQTSMYLCASSPGQGNQPQHFGDGTRLSIL.

The DNA of the CDR3 is TGTGCCAGCACATTAACAGGGGCCGAGCAGTACTTC. Protein product: CASTLTGAEQYF. The V call is TRBV7-8, the J call TRBJ2-7, with 7 bases that match TRBD1. Germline CDR1 reads SGHVS; CDR2 reads FQNEAQ. The ends lost 7 bases at V and 6 bases at J; junction bases unmatched: 6. The CDR3 contains 12 residues.

The chain combines TRBV19 with TRBJ2-7, with a weak D call TRBD2 (6 bases). The CDR3 runs 16 residues. V was clipped by 0 bases and J by 0 bases, with 12 bases between them. Looked up from germline, CDR1 is LNHDA and CDR2 is SQIVND (reference sequence). The CDR3 spells CASSIEGSGSSYEQYF. The CDR3 nucleotides read TGTGCCAGTAGTATAGAGGGGTCCGGGAGCTCCTACGAGCAGTACTTC.

The CDR3 DNA follows: TGTGCCAGCCCTCAACCTTCAAGCGGGCCACCTACCTCGTTAGCCAAAAACATTCAGTACTTC. Its protein is CASPQPSSGPPTSLAKNIQYF. The J gene is TRBJ2-4, the V gene TRBV28; a possible D gene is TRBD2 (6 bases). Germline V gene lookup returns CDR1 MDHEN and CDR2 SYDVKM. Trimming left V 8 bases short and J 0 bases short, with 32 bases between. CDR3 length: 21 amino acids.

This sequence joins TRBV2 and TRBJ2-7; no clear D. V dropped 8 bases and J dropped 0 bases, with 8 bases sitting between them. Germline CDR1 reads SNHLY; CDR2 reads FYNNEI. This CDR3 is built from 12 residues. CDR3 sequence (DNA): TGTGCCAGCTCCAGACTCTCCTACGAGCAGTACTTC. It translates to CASSRLSYEQYF.

The chain couples TRBV28 to TRBJ2-3; no reliable D call. Trimming took off 6 bases at V and 8 bases at J, with 12 bases between the two ends. Germline-derived CDR1 and CDR2 are MDHEN and SYDVKM. The length of the CDR3 is 12 residues. In nucleotides, the CDR3 is TGTGCCAGCAGCGTTGCCTCAGGTACGCAGTATTTT. Residues: CASSVASGTQYF.

This sequence joins TRBV19 and TRBJ2-3; 10 bases match TRBD1. The CDR3 contains 14 residues. Germline CDR1 and CDR2: LNHDA and SQIVND (reference sequence). The J segment lost 6 bases and the V segment lost 4 bases, leaving 4 bases of the junction unmatched. The DNA of the CDR3 is TGTGCCAGTAGTACCAGACAGGGGGCCGATACGCAGTATTTT. It codes for CASSTRQGADTQYF.

The chain employs TRBV19 and TRBJ2-2, with a possible D match to TRBD1 (6 bases). This CDR3 is built from 15 residues. The germline V and J ends were trimmed by 6 bases and 3 bases, with 14 bases remaining between them. Germline lookup yields CDR1 LNHDA and CDR2 SQIVND (reference sequence). The CDR3 reads CASSLGQRYTGELFF. As DNA, the CDR3 is TGTGCCAGTAGCTTAGGACAGCGATACACCGGGGAGCTGTTTTTT.